These 7 T cell receptor beta chains originate from one sample sequenced in a study of beta chain features in type 1 diabetes. Investigators reverse transcribed all isolated RNA, so they sequenced expressed TCRB transcripts. Method: immunoSEQ multiplex PCR; TCRdb's copy keeps in-frame clones and lacks some. The sample yields 120,000 to 150,000 clones, 8.5% to 12% seen once. The sequenced sample consisted of naive CD4+ T cells from blood. These TCRs come from a man aged 18 to 29 in good health.

The gene calls are TRBV21-1 and TRBJ2-7; the table's D gene call, TRBD2, was not cross checked with the DNA. TRBV21-1 is annotated as a pseudogene. The CDR3 totals 16 residues. CDR3: CASSYPLVGELYEQYF. Here the CDR3 DNA reads TGTGCCAGCAGCTACCCGCTAGTCGGAGAACTCTACGAGCAGTACTTC.

This chain links TRBV7-2 with TRBJ1-2; D ambiguous. CDR1 and CDR2 from the germline V gene are SGHTA and FQGNSA. Deletions cut 3 bases from V and 0 bases from J, with 8 bases between. The length of the CDR3 is 14 residues. DNA of the CDR3: TGTGCCAGCAGCTTCCTTCAGGCTAACTATGGCTACACCTTC. Encoded protein: CASSFLQANYGYTF.

This clone was seen a handful of times. This rearrangement joins TRBV7-2 to TRBJ2-7, with 9 bases identical to TRBD2. The CDR3 is 15 amino acids. With V trimmed by 7 bases and J by 1 base, 8 bases remained unmatched. Germline CDR1 and CDR2: SGHTA and FQGNSA. CDR3 DNA sequence: TGTGCCAGCACCCATAGCGGGGGAACTTCCTACGAGCAGTACTTC. Protein sequence: CASTHSGGTSYEQYF. Filled out from reference TRBV7-2 and TRBJ2-7, the complete variable domain reads GAGVSQSPSNKVTEKGKDVELRCDPISGHTALYWYRQSLGQGLEFLIYFQGNSAPDKSGLPSDRFSAERTGGSVSTLTIQRTQQEDSAVYLCASTHSGGTSYEQYFGPGTRLTVT.

This clone has a count of ten or more. V gene TRBV29-1 combines with J gene TRBJ2-7, with 9 positions matching TRBD1. The length of the CDR3 is 13 residues. Germline CDR1 SQVTM, CDR2 ANQGSEA. The ends lost 6 bases at V and 3 bases at J; junction bases unmatched: 6. DNA for the CDR3: TGCAGCGTGCGCCGGGACAGGGTCTACGAGCAGTACTTC. Translating it yields CSVRRDRVYEQYF.

This clone has just a few counts. The V and J genes are TRBV5-6 and TRBJ2-3; D is uncertain. CDR3 size: 13 residues. The V gene lost 1 base and the J gene lost 2 bases, with 5 bases spanning the gap. Germline V CDR1 and CDR2: SGHDT, YYEEEE. The CDR3, as DNA: TGTGCCAGCAGCTTGACTGACACAGATACGCAGTATTTT. Encoded protein: CASSLTDTDTQYF. The full variable domain, its missing parts supplied by reference TRBV5-6 and TRBJ2-3, is DAGVTQSPTHLIKTRGQQVTLRCSPKSGHDTVSWYQQALGQGPQFIFQYYEEEERQRGNFPDRFSGHQFPNYSSELNVNALLLGDSALYLCASSLTDTDTQYFGPGTRLTVL.

The J gene is TRBJ2-1, the V gene TRBV19; D not resolved. Per germline, CDR1 LNHDA and CDR2 SQIVND (reference sequence). V was cut by 0 bases and J by 4 bases, with 13 bases left in between. The CDR3 extends over 16 amino acids. The CDR3 coding sequence is TGTGCCAGTAGTATAGAGAAGGCGGCTCCTTACAATGAGCAGTTCTTC. Protein sequence: CASSIEKAAPYNEQFF.

In its sample, this clone was seen a few times. This rearrangement joins TRBV7-2 to TRBJ2-7; 8 nucleotides align to TRBD1. The J segment lost 1 base and the V segment lost 3 bases, leaving 5 bases of the junction unmatched. Germline-derived CDR1 and CDR2 are SGHTA and FQGNSA. The CDR3 has 15 residues. The CDR3: CASSLGTGGSYEQYF. The DNA for the CDR3 is TGTGCCAGCAGCTTGGGTACAGGGGGTTCCTACGAGCAGTACTTC.